This T cell receptor beta chain was observed in a study of blood T cells in healthy people across ages. Donors ranged from about 6 to 95 years old and were healthy Caucasians in Russia. The use of a sample-barcoded 5' primer and a J-beta primer mix characterized a second PCR of about 7 to 12 cycles. MiXCR, applied by TCRdb to the 5' RACE reads, yields one record per CDR3 protein. The top ten clones hold 7.9% of a sample with some 1.4 million distinct CDR3 sequences, around two fifths of them seen once. Germline CDR1 and CDR2: SEHNR and FQNEAQ (reference sequence). V was clipped by 1 base and J by 0 bases; unmatched bases: 8. The CDR3 has 17 amino acids.

The clonotype originates from a woman aged 18 to 35 in good health. Sequences were obtained from blood. The chain has TRBV7-9 and TRBJ1-2; TRBD1 matches at 7 bases. The CDR3 protein is CASSLGGDSLANYGYTF. The DNA of the CDR3 is TGTGCCAGCAGCTTAGGGGGGGACAGCCTCGCTAACTATGGCTACACCTTC.